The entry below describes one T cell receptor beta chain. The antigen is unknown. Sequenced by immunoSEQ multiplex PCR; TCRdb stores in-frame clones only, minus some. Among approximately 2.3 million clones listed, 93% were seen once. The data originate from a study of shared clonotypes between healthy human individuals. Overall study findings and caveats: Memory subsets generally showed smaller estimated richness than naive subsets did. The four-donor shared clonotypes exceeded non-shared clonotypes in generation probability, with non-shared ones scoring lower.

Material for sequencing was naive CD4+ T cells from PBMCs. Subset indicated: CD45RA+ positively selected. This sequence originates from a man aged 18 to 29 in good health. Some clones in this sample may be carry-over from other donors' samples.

The DNA for the CDR3 is TGTGCCAGCAGCTTGGGACGGAACACCGGGGAGCTGTTTTTT. This codes for CASSLGRNTGELFF. This chain links TRBV5-5 with TRBJ2-2; D gene unclear. The V and J ends lost 0 bases and 1 base respectively, with 4 bases between them. CDR3 length: 14 residues. Germline CDR1 is SGHKS and CDR2 is YYEKEE (reference sequence).